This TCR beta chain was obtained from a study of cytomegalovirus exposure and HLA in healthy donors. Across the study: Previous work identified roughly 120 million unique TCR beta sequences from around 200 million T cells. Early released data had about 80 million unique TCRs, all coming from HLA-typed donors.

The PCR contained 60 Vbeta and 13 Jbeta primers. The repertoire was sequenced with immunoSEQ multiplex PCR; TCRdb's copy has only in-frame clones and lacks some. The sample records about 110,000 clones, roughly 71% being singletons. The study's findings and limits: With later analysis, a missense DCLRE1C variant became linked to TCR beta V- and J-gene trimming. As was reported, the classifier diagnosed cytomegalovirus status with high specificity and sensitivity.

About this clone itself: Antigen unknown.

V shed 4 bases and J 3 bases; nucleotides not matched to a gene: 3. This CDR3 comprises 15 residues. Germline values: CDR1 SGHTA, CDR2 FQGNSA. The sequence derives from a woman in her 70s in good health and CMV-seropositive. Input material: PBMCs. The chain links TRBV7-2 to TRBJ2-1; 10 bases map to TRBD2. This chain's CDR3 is CASSSLAGVYNEQFF. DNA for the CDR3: TGTGCCAGCAGCTCGCTAGCGGGGGTCTACAATGAGCAGTTCTTC.